The present entry profiles one TCR beta chain with its context. Antigen unknown. This CDR3 is built from 14 residues. Deletions cut 8 bases from V and 9 bases from J, with 23 bases between. Germline V gives CDR1 MDHEN, CDR2 SYDVKM. The method was immunoSEQ multiplex PCR; TCRdb's version includes in-frame clones alone and lacks a portion of them. The table has 35,000 to 45,000 clones, 77% seen once. The record originates from a study of CD4 T cells in relation to SARS-CoV-2 and coronaviruses. The overall study: ViraFEST: approximately eleven-day antigen culture of PBMCs, then TCR beta CDR3 sequencing.

Sorted naive or memory CD4+ cells met CEF peptides for 9 to 11 days. The TCR comes from an adult with COVID-19. The J gene is TRBJ2-7, the V gene TRBV28; D is unresolved. The sample taken for sequencing was memory CD4+ T cells from PBMCs, cultured in vitro. CDR3 coding DNA: TGTGCCAGCGGAGTTTCCGGGTTGTTCCGCCGGCAGTACTTC. Its protein is CASGVSGLFRRQYF.